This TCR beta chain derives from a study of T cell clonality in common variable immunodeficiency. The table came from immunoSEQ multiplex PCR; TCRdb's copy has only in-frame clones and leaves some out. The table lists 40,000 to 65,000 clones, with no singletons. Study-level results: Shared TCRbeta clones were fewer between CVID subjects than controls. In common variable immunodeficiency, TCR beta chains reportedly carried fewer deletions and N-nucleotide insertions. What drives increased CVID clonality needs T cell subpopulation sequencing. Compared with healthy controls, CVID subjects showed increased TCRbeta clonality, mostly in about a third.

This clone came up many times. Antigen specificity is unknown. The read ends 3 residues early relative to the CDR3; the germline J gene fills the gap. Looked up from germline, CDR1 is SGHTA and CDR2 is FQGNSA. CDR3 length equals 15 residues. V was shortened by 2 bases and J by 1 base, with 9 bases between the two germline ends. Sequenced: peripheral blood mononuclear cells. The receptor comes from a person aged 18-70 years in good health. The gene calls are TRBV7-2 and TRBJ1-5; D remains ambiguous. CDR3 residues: CASSLWLQSNQPQHF. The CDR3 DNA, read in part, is TGTGCCAGCAGCTTATGGTTACAGAGCAATCAGCCC.